Sequencing of this T cell receptor (beta chain) was carried out in a study of T cells after yellow fever vaccination. Study-wide points: Post-booster reappearance was seen for most primary-vaccination clones (roughly 96% CD4, around 88% CD8). CD4 and CD8 compartments shared a small share of clonotypes.

MiXCR was run by TCRdb on the 5' RACE reads, yielding one entry per CDR3 protein. The sample lists some 300,000 distinct CDR3 sequences; approximately 10% were seen once. Trimming at V came to 4 bases and at J to 4 bases, leaving 3 bases not matched to a gene. The CDR3 is 14 residues long. The V gene's germline CDR1 is ENHRY and CDR2 SYGVKD. Concerning this clonotype: The antigen remains unidentified.

This sequence was found in a man younger than 30 who received the YFV17D yellow fever vaccine. This sample comprised CD4+ T cells sorted from PBMCs, obtained 5 days after the yellow fever booster vaccination. The chain recombines TRBV10-3 with TRBJ2-1, with 8 bases that match TRBD1. The CDR3 reads CAISGTGNYNEQFF. In DNA, the CDR3 is TGTGCCATCAGTGGGACAGGGAATTACAATGAGCAGTTCTTC.